This T cell receptor beta chain was captured in a study of T cells after yellow fever vaccination. In making TCR cDNA, 5'RACE template switching added a universal primer site and UMIs to it. TCRdb analysed the 5' RACE reads with MiXCR anew, one entry per CDR3 protein. The sample shows approximately 350,000 distinct CDR3 sequences, roughly 12% of them seen only once. Study observations and caveats: Clonotype sharing between CD4 and CD8 compartments was small. FACS-sorted repertoires could harbor abundant contaminating bulk-population clonotypes.

This clonotype occurred a few times. What it recognizes is unknown. The clonotype was recovered from a man in his late teens or twenties who received the YFV17D yellow fever vaccine. Sequences were derived from PBMCs, sampled on the day of the first yellow fever vaccination.

The CDR3 here is CASSAGTVGFTEAFF. The CDR3 DNA is TGTGCCAGTAGTGCAGGGACGGTGGGGTTCACTGAAGCTTTCTTT. The J gene is TRBJ1-1, the V gene TRBV19; perhaps TRBD1 as D (5 bases). The CDR3 is 15 amino acids. CDR1 is LNHDA, CDR2 SQIVND, per germline (reference sequence). Trimming left V 5 bases short and J 4 bases short, with 17 bases between.